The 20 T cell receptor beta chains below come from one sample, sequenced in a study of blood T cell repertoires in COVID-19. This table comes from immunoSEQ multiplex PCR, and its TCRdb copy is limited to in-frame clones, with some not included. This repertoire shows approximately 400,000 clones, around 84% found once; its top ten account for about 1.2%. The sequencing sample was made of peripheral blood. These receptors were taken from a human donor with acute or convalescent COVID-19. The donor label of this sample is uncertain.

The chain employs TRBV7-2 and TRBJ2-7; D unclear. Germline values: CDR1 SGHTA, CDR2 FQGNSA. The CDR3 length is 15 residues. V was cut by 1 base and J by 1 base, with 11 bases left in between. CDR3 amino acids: CASSLGDPESYEQYF. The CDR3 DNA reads TGTGCCAGCAGCTTAGGAGATCCCGAGTCCTACGAGCAGTACTTC.

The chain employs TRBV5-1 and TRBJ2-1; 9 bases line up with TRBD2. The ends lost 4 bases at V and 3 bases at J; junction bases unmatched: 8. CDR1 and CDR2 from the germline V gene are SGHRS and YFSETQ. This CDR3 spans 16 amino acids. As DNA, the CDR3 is TGCGCCAGCAGCCCCCCTAGCGGGGCCATCTACAATGAGCAGTTCTTC. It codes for CASSPPSGAIYNEQFF.

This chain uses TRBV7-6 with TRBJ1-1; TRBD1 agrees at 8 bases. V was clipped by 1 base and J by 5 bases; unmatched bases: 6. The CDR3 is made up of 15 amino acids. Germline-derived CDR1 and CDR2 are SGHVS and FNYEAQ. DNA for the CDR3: TGTGCCAGCAGCTTAGGGGCAGGGGGCCAAACTGAAGCTTTCTTT. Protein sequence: CASSLGAGGQTEAFF.

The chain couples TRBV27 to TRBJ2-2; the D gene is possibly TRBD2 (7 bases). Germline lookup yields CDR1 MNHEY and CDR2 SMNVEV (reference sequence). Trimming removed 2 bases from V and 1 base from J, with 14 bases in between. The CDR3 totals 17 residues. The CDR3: CASSLRGGRVNTGELFF. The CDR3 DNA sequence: TGTGCCAGCAGTTTAAGGGGGGGGCGGGTGAACACCGGGGAGCTGTTTTTT.

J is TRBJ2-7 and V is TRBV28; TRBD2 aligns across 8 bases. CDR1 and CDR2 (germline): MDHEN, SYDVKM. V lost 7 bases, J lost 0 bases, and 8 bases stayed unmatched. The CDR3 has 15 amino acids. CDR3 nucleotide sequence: TGTGCCAGCAAGACGGGGGGGATCATCTCCTACGAGCAGTACTTC. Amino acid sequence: CASKTGGIISYEQYF.

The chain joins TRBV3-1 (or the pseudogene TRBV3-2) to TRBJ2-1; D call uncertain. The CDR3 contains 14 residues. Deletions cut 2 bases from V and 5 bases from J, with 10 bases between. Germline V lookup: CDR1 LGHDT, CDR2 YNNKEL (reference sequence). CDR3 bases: TGTGCCAGCAGCCAACGACCTCGGGACAATGAGCAGTTCTTC. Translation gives CASSQRPRDNEQFF.

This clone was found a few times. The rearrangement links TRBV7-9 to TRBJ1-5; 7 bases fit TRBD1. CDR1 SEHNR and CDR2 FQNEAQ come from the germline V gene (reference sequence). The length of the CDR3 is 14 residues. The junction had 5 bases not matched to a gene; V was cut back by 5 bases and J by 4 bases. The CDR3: CASSKGQSNQPQHF. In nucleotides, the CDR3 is TGTGCCAGCAGCAAGGGACAGTCTAATCAGCCCCAGCATTTT.

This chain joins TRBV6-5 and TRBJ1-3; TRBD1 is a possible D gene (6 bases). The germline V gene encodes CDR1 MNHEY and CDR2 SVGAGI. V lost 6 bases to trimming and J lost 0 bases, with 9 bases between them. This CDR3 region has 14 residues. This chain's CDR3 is CASRVQGSGNTIYF. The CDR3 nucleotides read TGTGCCAGCAGAGTACAGGGCTCTGGAAACACCATATATTTT.

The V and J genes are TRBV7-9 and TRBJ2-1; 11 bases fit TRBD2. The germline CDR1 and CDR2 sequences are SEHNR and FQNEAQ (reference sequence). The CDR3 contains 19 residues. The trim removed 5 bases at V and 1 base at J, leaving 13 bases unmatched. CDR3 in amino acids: CASSPGLAVPQDSYNEQFF. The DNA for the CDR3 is TGTGCCAGCAGCCCGGGACTAGCGGTACCTCAGGATTCCTACAATGAGCAGTTCTTC.

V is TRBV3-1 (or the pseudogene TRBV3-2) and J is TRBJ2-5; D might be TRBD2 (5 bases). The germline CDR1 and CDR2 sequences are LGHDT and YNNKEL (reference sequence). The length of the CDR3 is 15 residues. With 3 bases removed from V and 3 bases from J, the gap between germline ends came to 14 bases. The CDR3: CASSQPGWGEETQYF. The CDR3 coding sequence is TGTGCCAGCAGCCAGCCCGGGTGGGGAGAAGAGACCCAGTACTTC.

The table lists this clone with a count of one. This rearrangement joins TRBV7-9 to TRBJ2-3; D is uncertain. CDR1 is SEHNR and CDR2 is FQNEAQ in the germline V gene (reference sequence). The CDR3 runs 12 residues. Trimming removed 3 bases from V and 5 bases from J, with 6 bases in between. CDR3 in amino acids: CASSFSRDTQYF. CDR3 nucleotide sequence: TGTGCCAGCAGCTTCAGTCGAGATACGCAGTATTTT.

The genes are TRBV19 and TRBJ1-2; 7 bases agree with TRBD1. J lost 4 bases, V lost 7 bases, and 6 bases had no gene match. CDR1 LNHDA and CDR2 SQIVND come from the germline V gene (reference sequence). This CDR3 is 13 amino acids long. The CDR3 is CASTTTGSYGYTF. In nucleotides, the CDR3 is TGTGCCAGTACTACGACAGGGAGCTATGGCTACACCTTC.

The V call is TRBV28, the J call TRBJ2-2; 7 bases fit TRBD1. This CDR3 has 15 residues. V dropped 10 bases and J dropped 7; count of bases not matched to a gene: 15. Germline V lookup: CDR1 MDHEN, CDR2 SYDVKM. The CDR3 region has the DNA TGTGCCACCCAAGTCAGGGGGAGACTGGTCGGGGAGCTGTTTTTT. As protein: CATQVRGRLVGELFF.

The CDR3 spells CASRAGTGGYGYTF. Written as DNA, the CDR3 is TGCGCCAGCAGGGCCGGGACAGGGGGCTATGGCTACACCTTC. The gene calls are TRBV10-2 and TRBJ1-2, with 11 bases lining up with TRBD1. Germline CDR1 WSHSY, CDR2 SAAADI. V was pared by 6 bases and J by 4 bases, with 4 bases of the junction left unmatched. The CDR3 extends over 14 amino acids.

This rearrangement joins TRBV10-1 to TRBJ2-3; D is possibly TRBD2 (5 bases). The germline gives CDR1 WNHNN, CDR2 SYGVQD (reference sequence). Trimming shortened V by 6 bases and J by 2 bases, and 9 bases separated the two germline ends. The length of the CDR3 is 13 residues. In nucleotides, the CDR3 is TGCGCCAGCAGCGGGGAGCCCACAGATACGCAGTATTTT. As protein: CASSGEPTDTQYF.

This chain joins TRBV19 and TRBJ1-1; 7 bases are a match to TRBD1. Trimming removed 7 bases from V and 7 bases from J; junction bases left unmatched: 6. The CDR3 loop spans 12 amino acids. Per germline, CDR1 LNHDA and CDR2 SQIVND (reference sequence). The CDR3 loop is CASKGTEVEAFF. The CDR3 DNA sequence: TGTGCCAGTAAGGGGACAGAGGTTGAAGCTTTCTTT.

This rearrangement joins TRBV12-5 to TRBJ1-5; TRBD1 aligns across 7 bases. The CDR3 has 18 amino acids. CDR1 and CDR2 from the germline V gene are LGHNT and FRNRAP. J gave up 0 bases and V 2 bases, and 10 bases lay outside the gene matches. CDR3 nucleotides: TGTGCTAGTGGTTTGCCCCCCGGGACAGCAAATAGCAATCAGCCCCAGCATTTT. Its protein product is CASGLPPGTANSNQPQHF.

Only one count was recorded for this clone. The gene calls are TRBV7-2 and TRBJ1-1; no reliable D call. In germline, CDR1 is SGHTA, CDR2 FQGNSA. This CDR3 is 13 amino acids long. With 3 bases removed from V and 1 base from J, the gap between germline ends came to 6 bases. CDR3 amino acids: CASSFKPNTEAFF. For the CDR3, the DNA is TGTGCCAGCAGCTTTAAGCCGAACACTGAAGCTTTCTTT.

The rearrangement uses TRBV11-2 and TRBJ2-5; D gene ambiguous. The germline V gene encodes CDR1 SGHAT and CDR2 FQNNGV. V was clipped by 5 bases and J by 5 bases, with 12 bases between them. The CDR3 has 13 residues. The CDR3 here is CASSPIDWETQYF. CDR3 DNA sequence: TGTGCCAGCAGCCCCATTGACTGGGAGACCCAGTACTTC. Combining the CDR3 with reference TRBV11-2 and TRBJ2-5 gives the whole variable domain EAGVAQSPRYKIIEKRQSVAFWCNPISGHATLYWYQQILGQGPKLLIQFQNNGVVDDSQLPKDRFSAERLKGVDSTLKIQPAKLEDSAVYLCASSPIDWETQYFGPGTRLLVL.

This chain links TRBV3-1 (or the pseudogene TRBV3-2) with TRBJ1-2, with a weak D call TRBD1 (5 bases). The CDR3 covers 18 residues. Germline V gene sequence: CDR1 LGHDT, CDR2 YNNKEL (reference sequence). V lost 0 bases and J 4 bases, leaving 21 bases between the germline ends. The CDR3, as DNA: TGTGCCAGCAGCCAAGATCTTTTCGGAGGGGCTCGTGGCTATGGCTACACCTTC. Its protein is CASSQDLFGGARGYGYTF.